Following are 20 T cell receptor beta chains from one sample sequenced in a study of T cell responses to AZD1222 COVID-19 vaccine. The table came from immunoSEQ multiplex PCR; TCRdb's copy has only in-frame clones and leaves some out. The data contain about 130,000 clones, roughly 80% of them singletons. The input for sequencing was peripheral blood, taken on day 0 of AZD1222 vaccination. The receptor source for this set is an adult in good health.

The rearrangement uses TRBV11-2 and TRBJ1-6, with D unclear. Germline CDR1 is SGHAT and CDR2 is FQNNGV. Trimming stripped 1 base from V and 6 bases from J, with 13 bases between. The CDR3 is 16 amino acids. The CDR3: CASSLGELSGNSPLHF. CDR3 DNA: TGTGCCAGCAGCTTAGGGGAGTTGTCGGGTAATTCACCCCTCCACTTT.

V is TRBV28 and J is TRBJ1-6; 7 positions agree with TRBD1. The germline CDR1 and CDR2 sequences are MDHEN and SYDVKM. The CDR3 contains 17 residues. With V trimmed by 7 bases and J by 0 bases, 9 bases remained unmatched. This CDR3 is CASNSGTESSYNSPLHF. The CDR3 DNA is TGTGCCAGCAATTCCGGGACAGAGAGCTCCTATAATTCACCCCTCCACTTT.

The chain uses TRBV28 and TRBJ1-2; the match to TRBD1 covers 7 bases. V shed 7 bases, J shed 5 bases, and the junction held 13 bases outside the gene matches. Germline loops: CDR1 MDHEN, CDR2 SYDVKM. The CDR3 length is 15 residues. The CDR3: CASTAPGQGGYGYTF. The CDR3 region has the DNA TGTGCCAGCACCGCGCCAGGGCAGGGGGGGTATGGCTACACCTTC.

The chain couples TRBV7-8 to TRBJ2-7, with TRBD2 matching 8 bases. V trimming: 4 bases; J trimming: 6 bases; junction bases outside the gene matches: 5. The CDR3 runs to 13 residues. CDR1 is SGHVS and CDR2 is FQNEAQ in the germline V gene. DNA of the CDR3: TGTGCCAGCAGCTCCTCGGGGGGGAGCGAGCAGTACTTC. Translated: CASSSSGGSEQYF.

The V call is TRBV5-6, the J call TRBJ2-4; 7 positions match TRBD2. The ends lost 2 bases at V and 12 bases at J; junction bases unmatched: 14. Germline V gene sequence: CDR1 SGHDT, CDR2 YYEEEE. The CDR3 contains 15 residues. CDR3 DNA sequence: TGTGCCAGCAGCTTCGGCCAGCGTGGCGGGGGAGATCAGTACTTC. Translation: CASSFGQRGGGDQYF. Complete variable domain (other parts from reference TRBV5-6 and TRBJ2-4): DAGVTQSPTHLIKTRGQQVTLRCSPKSGHDTVSWYQQALGQGPQFIFQYYEEEERQRGNFPDRFSGHQFPNYSSELNVNALLLGDSALYLCASSFGQRGGGDQYFGAGTRLSVL.

CDR3 residues: CASSPVGEGKLFF. The CDR3 nucleotides read TGTGCCAGCTCACCGGTGGGCGAGGGAAAACTGTTTTTT. The V gene is TRBV18, the J gene TRBJ1-4; D gene uncertain. The ends were cut back, 3 bases at V and 10 bases at J, with 12 bases in the middle. CDR1 is KGHSH, CDR2 LQKENI, per germline. The CDR3 totals 13 residues.

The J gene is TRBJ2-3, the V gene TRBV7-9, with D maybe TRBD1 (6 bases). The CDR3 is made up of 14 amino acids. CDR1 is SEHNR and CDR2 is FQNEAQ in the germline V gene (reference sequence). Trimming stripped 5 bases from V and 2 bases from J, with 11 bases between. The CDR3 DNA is TGTGCCAGCAGCCTACAGGGTTTCACAGATACGCAGTATTTT. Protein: CASSLQGFTDTQYF.

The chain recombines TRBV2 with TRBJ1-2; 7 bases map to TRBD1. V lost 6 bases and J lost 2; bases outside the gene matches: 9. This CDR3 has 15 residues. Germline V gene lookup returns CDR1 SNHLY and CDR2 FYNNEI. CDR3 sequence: CASSGRPTGNYGYTF. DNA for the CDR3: TGTGCCAGCAGCGGACGCCCGACAGGGAACTATGGCTACACCTTC.

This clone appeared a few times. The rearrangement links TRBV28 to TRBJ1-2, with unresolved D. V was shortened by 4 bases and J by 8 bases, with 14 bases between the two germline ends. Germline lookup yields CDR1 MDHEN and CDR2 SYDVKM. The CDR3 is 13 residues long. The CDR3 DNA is TGTGCCAGCAGTTGGACTCACAGTGGCGGCTACACCTTC. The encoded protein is CASSWTHSGGYTF.

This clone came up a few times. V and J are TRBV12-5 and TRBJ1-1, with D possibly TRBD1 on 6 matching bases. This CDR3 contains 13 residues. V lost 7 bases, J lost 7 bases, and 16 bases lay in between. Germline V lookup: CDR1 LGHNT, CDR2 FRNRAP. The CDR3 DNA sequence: TGTGCTAGTGCTCCGAACAGGGACCATGAAGCTTTCTTT. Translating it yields CASAPNRDHEAFF.

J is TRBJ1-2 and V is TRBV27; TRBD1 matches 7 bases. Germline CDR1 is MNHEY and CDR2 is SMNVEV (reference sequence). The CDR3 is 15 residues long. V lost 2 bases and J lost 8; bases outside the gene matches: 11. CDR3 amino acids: CASSLRNTGAGGYTF. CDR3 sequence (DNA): TGTGCCAGCAGTTTACGGAATACAGGGGCTGGGGGCTACACCTTC.

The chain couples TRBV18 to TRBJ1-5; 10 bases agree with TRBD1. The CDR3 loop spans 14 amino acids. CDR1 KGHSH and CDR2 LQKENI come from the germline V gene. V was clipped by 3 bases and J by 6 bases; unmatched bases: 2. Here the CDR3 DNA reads TGTGCCAGCTCACCGGGACAGGGGAGTCAGCCCCAGCATTTT. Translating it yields CASSPGQGSQPQHF.

In nucleotides, the CDR3 is TGTGCCAGCAGCCAAGGGTACAGGGGGCAGGAAGGAAAACTGTTTTTT. Protein sequence: CASSQGYRGQEGKLFF. This chain connects TRBV3-1 (or the pseudogene TRBV3-2) to TRBJ1-4; TRBD1 aligns across 9 bases. The CDR3 is 16 amino acids. The germline gives CDR1 LGHDT, CDR2 YNNKEL (reference sequence). The J segment lost 10 bases and the V segment lost 1 base, leaving 10 bases of the junction unmatched.

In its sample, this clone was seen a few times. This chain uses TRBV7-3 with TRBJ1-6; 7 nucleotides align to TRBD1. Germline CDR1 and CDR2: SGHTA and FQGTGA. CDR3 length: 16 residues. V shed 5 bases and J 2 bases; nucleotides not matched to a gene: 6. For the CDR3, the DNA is TGTGCCAGCAGCCGACAGGGACGGGCCTATAATTCACCCCTCCACTTT. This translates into CASSRQGRAYNSPLHF.

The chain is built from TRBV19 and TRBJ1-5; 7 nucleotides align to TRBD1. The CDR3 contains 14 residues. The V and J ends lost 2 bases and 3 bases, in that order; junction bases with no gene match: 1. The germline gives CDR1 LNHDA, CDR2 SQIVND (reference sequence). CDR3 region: CASSITGDNQPQHF. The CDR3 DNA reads TGTGCCAGTAGTATAACAGGGGACAATCAGCCCCAGCATTTT.

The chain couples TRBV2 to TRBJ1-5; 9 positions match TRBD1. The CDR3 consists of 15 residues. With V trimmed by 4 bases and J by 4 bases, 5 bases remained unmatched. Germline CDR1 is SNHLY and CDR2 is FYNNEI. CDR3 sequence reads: CASSAAGTGNQPQHF. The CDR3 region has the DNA TGTGCCAGCAGTGCAGCCGGGACAGGGAATCAGCCCCAGCATTTT.

The CDR3 reads CSGRDRVTDTQYF. DNA for the CDR3: TGCAGCGGCCGGGACAGGGTCACAGATACGCAGTATTTT. V gene TRBV29-1 combines with J gene TRBJ2-3, with 9 nucleotides matching TRBD1. There are 13 residues in the CDR3. Germline V gives CDR1 SQVTM, CDR2 ANQGSEA. Losses at the gene ends were 7 bases for V and 2 bases for J; bases not matched to a gene: 4.

The CDR3, as DNA: TGTGCCATCAGTGAGTCTGTACAGCTCAATCAGCCCCAGCATTTT. This encodes CAISESVQLNQPQHF. The chain carries TRBV10-3 and TRBJ1-5; D is ambiguous. Per the germline V gene, CDR1 is ENHRY and CDR2 is SYGVKD. The V gene lost 0 bases and the J gene lost 3 bases, with 9 bases spanning the gap. The length of the CDR3 is 15 residues.

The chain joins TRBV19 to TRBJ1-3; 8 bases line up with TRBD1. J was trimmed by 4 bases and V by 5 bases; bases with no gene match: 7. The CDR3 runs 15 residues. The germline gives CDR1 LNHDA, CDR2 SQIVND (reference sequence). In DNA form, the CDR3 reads TGTGCCAGTAGTTCGCCGAGGACAGGGGGAAACACCATATATTTT. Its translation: CASSSPRTGGNTIYF.

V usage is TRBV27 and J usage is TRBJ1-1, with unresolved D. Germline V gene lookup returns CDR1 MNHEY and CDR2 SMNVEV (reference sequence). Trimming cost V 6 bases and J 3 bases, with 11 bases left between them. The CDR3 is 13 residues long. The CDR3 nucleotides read TGTGCCAGCAGGCGCCCGGGAGACACTGAAGCTTTCTTT. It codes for CASRRPGDTEAFF.